This T cell receptor (beta chain) comes out of a study of beta chain features in type 1 diabetes. Since all of the isolated RNA was reverse transcribed, expressed TCRB transcripts were what got sequenced. Clones were sequenced by immunoSEQ multiplex PCR, and TCRdb holds only the in-frame ones, with some missing. The sample lists 300,000 or so clones, around 7.6% occurring once. Trimming removed 10 bases at V and 2 bases at J, with 5 bases between. CDR1 is ENHRY, CDR2 SYGVKD, per germline. The CDR3 has 10 amino acids. The rearrangement links TRBV10-3 to TRBJ1-2; D is undetermined. What was sequenced was central memory CD4+ T cells from blood. The clonotype originates from a woman under 30 in good health. As DNA, the CDR3 is TGTGCCAGCGGAAACTATGGCTACACCTTC. It is translated as CASGNYGYTF.